This T cell receptor (beta chain) was documented in a study of T cells in Graves' hyperthyroidism and ophthalmopathy (dated by TCRdb to between 2018 and 2020). Regarding the research as a whole: Peripheral blood was sampled at the time of initial diagnosis, prior to any treatment. Prospective prediction of ophthalmopathy was tested in an independent validation cohort consisting of 18 hyperthyroidism patients and more than 15 patients who later progressed to ophthalmopathy. TCR V-J signatures able to tell the groups apart were searched for in a discovery cohort of some 97 patients, of whom over 40 had Graves' ophthalmopathy and 57 had stable Graves' hyperthyroidism. According to the paper, TCR Vbeta CDR3 sequencing was carried out on approximately 140 peripheral blood samples, which came from fewer than 50 ophthalmopathy, 75 or so hyperthyroidism and approximately 17 progressor patients. Thyroid tissue and blood T-cell repertoires from more than 5 Graves' hyperthyroidism patients were also compared in the study. After sampling, hyperthyroidism patients received methimazole starting at 30 mg daily, and ophthalmopathy patients received high-dose intravenous methylprednisolone. The roughly 94 discovery patients were randomly split 7:3 into training and test sets. Beyond this particular receptor, the publication reports: Most expanded thyroid clonotypes (frequency above 0.001) were also detected in blood, suggesting blood repertoires may reflect thyroid immune responses. In validation, the model predicted progression to ophthalmopathy with over 65% sensitivity and 72.22% specificity, a median of approximately 6.7 months before onset. In cross-validation, a model built on a 13 V-J signature told ophthalmopathy apart from stable hyperthyroidism with 87.88% sensitivity and approximately 81% specificity, and in testing the same model reached 80%/75%. No statistical method was used to fix the sample size in advance, and group allocation was not hidden from the investigators.

Amplification of TCR beta CDR3 regions was carried out from RNA transcripts. The first round of RT-PCR for the TCR CDR3 was performed with the HTBI primer set and the Qiagen OneStep RT-PCR kit. The libraries were constructed in a second round of multiplex PCR and then size-selected and purified. Sequencing of the libraries was done on an Illumina HiSeq2000 using paired-end 100 bp reads. Per the original workflow: SOAPnuke was used to process the raw data, removing reads that contained adapters or uncalled bases, had a mean Phred below 15, or lacked an exact match to the constant primer or identifier. High-quality paired reads were merged with COPE v1.2.5, and unique nucleotide sequences were defined as clonotypes. MiTCR v1.1 was used to align clonotypes to the IMGT TRBV, TRBD and TRBJ reference segments. Only V-J combinations with frequency above 0.0001, covering about 99% of repertoires, were analysed. A TCS score was defined as the ratio between F50 (clonal expansion) and ExV (chaos), using BLOSUM62-based TCRdist between CDR3 peptides within each V-J. Welch's t-statistics and random forest reduced roughly 530 V-J features to 13, which were used in a naive Bayes classifier (R e1071). The public sequencing data were trimmed at Q25 with fastp and processed into clonotypes with MiXCR by TCRdb, which kept only in-frame beta chains. Each record represents a unique CDR3 protein, reported with the most common genes and DNA among its rows. TCRdb assigned the V and J calls; the authors' analysis was not used. Across this sample there are around 340,000 distinct CDR3 sequences, with around 23% seen only once. 50% of the sample comes from the top ten.

Cut back by 7 bases and 3 bases, the V and J ends lie 10 bases apart. The germline V gene supplies CDR1 SNHLY and CDR2 FYNNEI. From cysteine to phenylalanine, the CDR3 is 12 amino acids long. Only the CDR3 DNA stays, 36 bases, in frame from base 1. A patient counted as having stable Graves' hyperthyroidism if no progression to ophthalmopathy occurred over 18 months of follow-up. Hyperthyroidism patients were aged 18 to 65 years and newly diagnosed, with disease duration of less than 2 months. Patients with uncontrolled infections, other autoimmune diseases, pregnancy or lactation were excluded. Clinical symptoms, serum thyroxine and TRAb, thyroid ultrasound, and orbital computed tomography formed the basis for the diagnoses. Ficoll-Paque density gradient centrifugation was used to isolate PBMCs from 8 to 10 ml of fresh peripheral blood. Total RNA was extracted with Trizol reagent, and quality was checked on an Agilent 2100 Bioanalyzer.

This clonotype was detected once. Its antigen is not yet known. Base qualities are not at hand, and no much larger clone is one base apart. A read on its own is weak evidence. The origin of this receptor is a woman aged 50 to 60 with Graves' hyperthyroidism. Material for sequencing was blood. The chain is assembled from TRBV2 and TRBJ2-7, with no D gene named confidently. The DNA is as follows: TGTGCCAGCAACACACGATACTACGAGCAGTACTTC. It encodes CASNTRYYEQYF.